Sequencing of this T cell receptor (beta chain) was carried out in a study of CD8 T cells in ankylosing spondylitis (dated by TCRdb to between 2016 and 2019). Concerning the study at large: To find TCR variants linked to disease, the study profiled T cell receptor beta repertoires in ankylosing spondylitis patients and healthy donors. The whole study cohort included 85 to 120 healthy donors and over 20 ankylosing spondylitis patients. Peripheral blood was sampled, and synovial fluid was also collected from ankylosing spondylitis patients.

What the work shows at the level of the full study, not this receptor alone: Some of the motif variants had been reported before in the synovial fluid and blood of reactive arthritis patients, a finding that suggests common disease-initiation mechanisms. The disease-linked clones had a CD8+ phenotype and were found at relatively low frequencies in peripheral blood. A TCR beta motif made up of several highly homologous amino acid variants appeared to be characteristic of blood from ankylosing spondylitis patients. The disease-linked clones were reported as significantly enriched in matched synovial fluid samples from ankylosing spondylitis patients.

Many counts were recorded for this clonotype. The specificity of this receptor is unknown. Base qualities are not recorded, but no much larger clone differs from it by a single base. The CDR3 starts with the cysteine, ends with the phenylalanine, and has 12 residues. Only the CDR3 portion is preserved as DNA: 36 bases, with reading frame beginning at the first base. Relative to germline, V is 3 bases shorter and J is 7 bases shorter, with 9 bases between their ends. The germline V gene yields SGHTA for CDR1 and FQGNSA for CDR2. TCRdb lists the instrument as Illumina HiSeq 2500. Quantitative 5'-RACE with molecular barcodes was used to prepare TCR beta libraries. The authors' analysis ran thus. A new computational method, built on a probabilistic model of VDJ rearrangement, was used to identify disease-linked TCR variants. TCRdb passed the public sequencing reads through fastp at Q25 and MiXCR, retaining productive beta sequences. CDR3 protein sequences are deduplicated, and each keeps its most common genes and DNA. The V and J calls here are based on TCRdb, not the publication. Present in this sample are 210,000 or so distinct CDR3 sequences, 7.5% to 9.5% of which were seen just once. The ten biggest clones cover roughly 4.9% of the sample.

The source is a female donor with ankylosing spondylitis or in good health (not recorded which). Recombination connected TRBV7-2 to TRBJ1-1; a tentative D call is TRBD1 (5 bases match). Sequencing was performed on blood, either unsorted or a sorted T cell fraction (not recorded which). Here the CDR3 is given as CASSFGQGEAFF. The base sequence is TGTGCCAGCAGCTTTGGGCAGGGTGAAGCTTTCTTT.